A selection of T cell receptor beta chains follows, all from one sample in a study of shared clonotypes between healthy human individuals. Some clones are missing from TCRdb's copy, which holds only in-frame ones; the method was immunoSEQ multiplex PCR. Found here are about 2.4 million clones, 93% of them singletons; the top ten hold roughly 0.39%. Sequencing used naive CD4+ T cells from PBMCs. These receptors all come from a young man in good health. Some clones in this sample may be carry-over from other donors' samples. The CDR3 runs from the conserved cysteine through the conserved F or W. The order of the fields is clone size, J gene, V gene, D gene, CDR3 length, CDR3 DNA, CDR3 protein. D genes are given only for firm matches. Some rows have no size entry. The others give once, few or many, or a class for an expanded clone.

-	TRBJ1-1	TRBV19	-	13	TGTGCCAGTAGTATCCCCCCTTTCACTGAAGCTTTCTTT	CASSIPPFTEAFF
-	TRBJ2-1	TRBV7-2	TRBD2	15	TGTGCCAGCAGCCCCGGGGGGGGCCTCCACAATGAGCAGTTCTTC	CASSPGGGLHNEQFF
-	TRBJ2-1	TRBV5-4	TRBD2	16	TGTGCCAGCAGCTTTCCCCTTAGCGGGACTCACAATGAGCAGTTCTTC	CASSFPLSGTHNEQFF
-	TRBJ1-3	TRBV7-9	-	14	TGTGCCAGCAGCCCCGACAGCTCTGGAAACACCATATATTTT	CASSPDSSGNTIYF
-	TRBJ2-3	TRBV20-1	-	9	TGCAGAACCGGGACCGCGGGGTATTTT	CRTGTAGYF
-	TRBJ1-5	TRBV2	TRBD1	14	TGTGCCAGCAGTCAGGGGGTGGTCAATCAGCCCCAGCATTTT	CASSQGVVNQPQHF
-	TRBJ1-1	TRBV10-3	-	15	TGTGCCATCAGTGAGGATGTAAGGGGAGACACTGAAGCTTTCTTT	CAISEDVRGDTEAFF
-	TRBJ2-1	TRBV10-3	-	11	TGTGCCATTAGACGTAGCGTCGAGCAGTTCTTC	CAIRRSVEQFF
-	TRBJ1-2	TRBV9	-	14	TGTGCCAGCAGCGTAGGGGAGTTCCGCTATGGCTACACCTTC	CASSVGEFRYGYTF
once	TRBJ2-7	TRBV6-4	-	14	TGTGCCAGCAGTTATATCTGGGGGCCGTACGAGCAGTACTTC	CASSYIWGPYEQYF
-	TRBJ2-2	TRBV2	-	15	TGTGCCAGCGCGTTCGAGCGATCTAACACCGGGGAGCTGTTTTTT	CASAFERSNTGELFF
-	TRBJ1-1	TRBV28	-	13	TGTGCCAGCAGTTCCGCCAGGGGTACTGAAGCTTTCTTT	CASSSARGTEAFF
-	TRBJ1-2	TRBV7-9	TRBD1	15	TGTGCCAGCAGCTTAGGCCTAGGACAGGGGTACGGCTACACCTTC	CASSLGLGQGYGYTF
once	TRBJ2-5	TRBV7-9	TRBD2	15	TGTGCCAGCGGACTAGCGGGACCCTCCCCCGAGACCCAGTACTTC	CASGLAGPSPETQYF
-	TRBJ2-7	TRBV28	-	14	TGTGCCAGCAGTTTGGCAGGGGTGGACCACGAGCAGTACTTC	CASSLAGVDHEQYF
-	TRBJ2-7	TRBV30	TRBD2	15	TGTGCCTGGAGTATCGGACTAGCGGGAGTCTACGAGCAGTACTTC	CAWSIGLAGVYEQYF
-	TRBJ1-1	TRBV27	-	14	TGTGCCAGCAGTGGAAAAGGGCTTGAAACTGAAGCTTTCTTT	CASSGKGLETEAFF
-	TRBJ2-3	TRBV27	TRBD2	19	TGTGCCAGCAGGAAGGCGGGAGGAATAGAACGAATCCGCACAGATACGCAGTATTTT	CASRKAGGIERIRTDTQYF
-	TRBJ1-3	TRBV15	-	15	TGTGCCACCAGCCCGGGACGGTTCTCTGGAAACACCATATATTTT	CATSPGRFSGNTIYF
-	TRBJ1-1	TRBV7-3	-	13	TGTGCCAGCAGCTTCTCAGGACTTTCTGAAGCTTTCTTT	CASSFSGLSEAFF
-	TRBJ1-3	TRBV6-5	-	12	TGTGCCAGCAGTGACCCTGGAAACACCATATATTTT	CASSDPGNTIYF
-	TRBJ2-7	TRBV4-1	-	14	TGCGCCAGCAGCCGTCGGACAGAATCCTACGAGCAGTACTTC	CASSRRTESYEQYF
-	TRBJ2-5	TRBV6-5	-	12	TGTGCCAGCGGGGCCGGCAGTGGGACCCAGTACTTC	CASGAGSGTQYF
-	TRBJ1-5	TRBV18	-	15	TGTGCCAGCTCACCCTGGGCAGGGAGGGATCAGCCCCAGCATTTT	CASSPWAGRDQPQHF
-	TRBJ1-1	TRBV23-1	-	15	TGCGCCAGCAAATTCGACGAGGGCATGAACACTGAAGCTTTCTTT	CASKFDEGMNTEAFF
-	TRBJ1-2	TRBV28	-	14	TGTGCCAGCAGTTTATTGCGGGACATCTATGGCTACACCTTC	CASSLLRDIYGYTF
-	TRBJ1-2	TRBV7-8	-	13	TGTGCCAGCAGCTTAGGGGCTAACTATGGCTACACCTTC	CASSLGANYGYTF
-	TRBJ1-1	TRBV10-3	-	17	TGTGCCAGTTCCGGTGGGACGCAAGCACTGAAAAACACTGAAGCTTTCTTT	CASSGGTQALKNTEAFF
-	TRBJ2-1	TRBV2	-	12	TGTGCCAGCAGACCCCAGTACAATGAGCAGTTCTTC	CASRPQYNEQFF
once	TRBJ1-4	TRBV5-1	-	14	TGCGCCAGCAGCACGGGACACGGTAATGAAAAACTGTTTTTT	CASSTGHGNEKLFF
few	TRBJ2-3	TRBV29-1	TRBD2	16	TGCAGCGTCGGGGGGGGCCGCGTGTCCGGGACAGATACGCAGTATTTT	CSVGGGRVSGTDTQYF
once	TRBJ2-3	TRBV28	-	13	TGTGCCAGCAGTTTCGGGAGCACAGATACGCAGTATTTT	CASSFGSTDTQYF
once	TRBJ2-1	TRBV5-1	-	14	TGCGCCAGCAGCTTGGAAGGCGGGATCAATGAGCAGTTCTTC	CASSLEGGINEQFF
-	TRBJ2-7	TRBV6-6	TRBD1	16	TGTGCCAGCCAAAACCCGACAGGGACCCTGACCTACGAGCAGTACTTC	CASQNPTGTLTYEQYF
-	TRBJ1-4	TRBV5-1	-	13	TGCGCCAGCAGCGGGACTGGAAATGAAAAACTGTTTTTT	CASSGTGNEKLFF
-	TRBJ2-7	TRBV28	TRBD1	13	TGTGCCAGCAGCTCCGGACAGGCTAACGAGCAGTACTTC	CASSSGQANEQYF
-	TRBJ2-1	TRBV11-3	TRBD2	15	TGTGCCAGCAGCTCCGGACTAGCGGGTGTCTATGAGCAGTTCTTC	CASSSGLAGVYEQFF